These 8 T cell receptor beta chains came from one sample sequenced in a study of T cells in Graves' hyperthyroidism and ophthalmopathy. Amplified TCR beta CDR3 regions came from RNA transcripts. A set of HTBI primers served as the primers for a first-round RT-PCR of the TCR CDR3. Using its own MiXCR run on the multiplex PCR reads, TCRdb lists one record per CDR3 protein. The data hold a few hundred thousand distinct CDR3 sequences, with roughly 25% observed a single time. Source material: blood. These receptors came from a man aged 50-59 years with Graves' hyperthyroidism.

This chain uses TRBV29-1 with TRBJ2-2, with 8 bases lining up with TRBD2. CDR3 length: 13 residues. The J segment lost 3 bases and the V segment lost 7 bases, leaving 4 bases of the junction unmatched. Germline V gene sequence: CDR1 SQVTM, CDR2 ANQGSEA. Written as DNA, the CDR3 is TGCAGCGCCCGGGGGGGGGACACCGGGGAGCTGTTTTTT. Protein: CSARGGDTGELFF.

As concerns this clonotype: The junction and the germline gene differ at one end; a read error may be behind it. This sequence joins TRBV30 and TRBJ2-3; TRBD1 matches at 7 bases. Germline assignment: CDR1 GTSNPN and CDR2 SVGIG (reference sequence). CDR3 length: 12 amino acids. CDR3: CAWSVGTVTQYF. For the CDR3, the DNA is TGTGCCTGGAGTGTGGGGACAGTTACGCAGTATTTT.

This clonotype appeared a few times. This chain connects TRBV20-1 to TRBJ2-3, with a tentative D call TRBD2 (6 bases). The CDR3 has 17 residues. Trimming left V 3 bases short and J 3 bases short, with 22 bases between. Germline CDR1 reads DFQATT; CDR2 reads SNEGSKA (reference sequence). In DNA form, the CDR3 reads TGCAGTGCTAGCCGTCTAGGGCGCGGTGGGGGGACAGATACGCAGTATTTT. Translated: CSASRLGRGGGTDTQYF.

A few counts support this clonotype. This sequence joins TRBV11-2 and TRBJ2-3, with 9 positions matching TRBD2. CDR1 SGHAT and CDR2 FQNNGV come from the germline V gene. The V segment lost 5 bases and the J segment 3 bases; nucleotides outside the gene matches: 18. This CDR3 has 19 residues. For the CDR3, the DNA is TGTGCCAGCAGCCCAGCGGGAGGAATAATGTGGTCGGGTACAGATACGCAGTATTTT. This encodes CASSPAGGIMWSGTDTQYF.

This chain uses TRBV7-9 with TRBJ1-1; D is ambiguous. CDR1 and CDR2 from the germline V gene are SEHNR and FQNEAQ (reference sequence). This CDR3 is built from 11 residues. Trimming removed 3 bases at V and 8 bases at J, with 7 bases between. The CDR3: CASSFQAEAFF. The CDR3 nucleotides are TGTGCCAGCAGCTTTCAGGCGGAAGCTTTCTTT.

The CDR3 spells CASSLGRATDTQYF. For the CDR3, the DNA is TGCGCCAGCAGCTTGGGCCGGGCCACAGATACGCAGTATTTT. The rearrangement links TRBV5-1 to TRBJ2-3, with D uncertain. The germline V gene has CDR1 SGHRS and CDR2 YFSETQ. This CDR3 contains 14 residues. The V gene lost 0 bases and the J gene lost 2 bases, with 7 bases spanning the gap.

V is TRBV9 and J is TRBJ1-2, with 7 bases fitting TRBD1. CDR1 and CDR2 from the germline V gene are SGDLS and YYNGEE. The V and J ends lost 3 bases and 4 bases, in that order; junction bases with no gene match: 12. The CDR3 covers 16 residues. The CDR3 DNA is TGTGCCAGCAGCGACAGGGGCGAGGGTCGGGGCTATGGCTACACCTTC. Its translation: CASSDRGEGRGYGYTF.

This sequence joins TRBV29-1 and TRBJ2-7; 10 nucleotides line up with TRBD2. Trimming cost V 3 bases and J 3 bases; bases outside gene matches: 5. CDR3 length equals 14 residues. The germline gives CDR1 SQVTM, CDR2 ANQGSEA. CDR3 sequence: CSVEGLAGDYEQYF. The CDR3 DNA reads as TGCAGCGTTGAGGGTCTAGCGGGAGACTACGAGCAGTACTTC.